The 31 T cell receptor beta chains in this list originate from one sample, sequenced in a study of blood T cell repertoires in COVID-19. Some clones are missing from TCRdb's copy, which holds only in-frame ones; the method was immunoSEQ multiplex PCR. The sample has some 150,000 clones, approximately 90% seen once. What was sequenced was peripheral blood. The source of these receptors is a woman of 80 years or more in a cohort sampled during active or convalescent COVID-19.

The chain uses TRBV3-1 (or the pseudogene TRBV3-2) and TRBJ2-2, with 7 bases fitting TRBD2. The CDR3 loop spans 15 amino acids. Trimming at V came to 1 base and at J to 5 bases, leaving 4 bases not matched to a gene. Germline-derived CDR1 and CDR2 are LGHDT and YNNKEL (reference sequence). The CDR3 DNA follows: TGTGCCAGCAGCCAAGCGACGGGGGGAACCGGGGAGCTGTTTTTT. Its protein is CASSQATGGTGELFF.

The chain couples TRBV9 to TRBJ2-2; no reliable D call. In germline, CDR1 is SGDLS, CDR2 YYNGEE. Trimming removed 0 bases at V and 7 bases at J, with 13 bases between. This CDR3 has 15 amino acids. This CDR3 reads CASSVVAQSVGELFF. The CDR3 DNA follows: TGTGCCAGCAGCGTAGTAGCTCAGTCGGTCGGGGAGCTGTTTTTT.

The rearrangement uses TRBV23-1 and TRBJ2-1, with a tentative D call TRBD2 (6 bases). TRBV23-1 is treated as an ORF (open reading frame) with a function not yet certain. The V gene lost 6 bases and the J gene lost 4 bases, with 19 bases spanning the gap. The CDR3 contains 16 residues. The CDR3 DNA sequence: TGCGCCAGCAGACTTTTGGCCGGGACTCAATACAATGAGCAGTTCTTC. It specifies CASRLLAGTQYNEQFF.

This chain joins TRBV5-6 and TRBJ1-4; 9 nucleotides agree with TRBD1. This CDR3 has 15 amino acids. CDR1 SGHDT and CDR2 YYEEEE come from the germline V gene. V shed 0 bases and J 3 bases; nucleotides not matched to a gene: 0. CDR3 protein: CASSLGQGANEKLFF. As DNA, the CDR3 is TGTGCCAGCAGCTTGGGACAGGGGGCTAATGAAAAACTGTTTTTT.

The gene calls are TRBV5-1 and TRBJ1-6, with D perhaps TRBD1 (6 bases). V lost 3 bases and J 9 bases, leaving 19 bases between the germline ends. The CDR3 has 16 amino acids. Germline assignment: CDR1 SGHRS and CDR2 YFSETQ. The CDR3: CASSYRQADGASPLHF. Here the CDR3 DNA reads TGCGCCAGCAGCTACCGACAGGCCGACGGGGCTTCACCCCTCCACTTT.

The gene calls are TRBV18 and TRBJ1-1; 8 nucleotides line up with TRBD1. V lost 3 bases and J lost 3; bases outside the gene matches: 6. Germline CDR1 reads KGHSH; CDR2 reads LQKENI. The CDR3 totals 15 residues. The CDR3 is CASSPAPGGDTEAFF. The DNA for the CDR3 is TGTGCCAGCTCACCCGCGCCAGGGGGCGACACTGAAGCTTTCTTT.

This chain uses TRBV5-5 with TRBJ2-5; 12 bases match TRBD2. The CDR3 is made up of 17 amino acids. The J segment lost 5 bases and the V segment lost 0 bases, leaving 8 bases of the junction unmatched. Germline V lookup: CDR1 SGHKS, CDR2 YYEKEE (reference sequence). The CDR3 region is CASSLAASGGAEETQYF. The CDR3 DNA sequence: TGTGCCAGCAGCTTGGCGGCTAGCGGGGGGGCCGAGGAGACCCAGTACTTC.

This chain uses TRBV9 with TRBJ2-3; 15 nucleotides match TRBD2. The germline gives CDR1 SGDLS, CDR2 YYNGEE. V was clipped by 4 bases and J by 4 bases; unmatched bases: 7. The CDR3 length is 17 residues. CDR3 DNA: TGTGCCAGCAGCCCCGGGACTAGCGGGGGGAGGGCAGATACGCAGTATTTT. Translation gives CASSPGTSGGRADTQYF.

The chain uses TRBV27 and TRBJ2-7, with 7 bases lining up with TRBD2. J was trimmed by 4 bases and V by 6 bases; bases with no gene match: 6. Germline CDR1 MNHEY, CDR2 SMNVEV (reference sequence). CDR3 length: 13 amino acids. The CDR3 DNA reads TGTGCCAGCAGAGGATCGGGGGGTTACGAGCAGTACTTC. Translated, it gives CASRGSGGYEQYF.

The V and J genes are TRBV7-2 and TRBJ2-7, with TRBD2 identical over 15 bases. From germline, CDR1 is SGHTA and CDR2 FQGNSA. The CDR3 has 17 residues. The V gene end was trimmed by 0 bases and the J gene end by 7 bases; junction bases not matched to a gene: 7. CDR3 sequence reads: CASSLARMGLAGGEQYF. The CDR3 nucleotides read TGTGCCAGCAGCTTAGCGAGGATGGGACTAGCGGGGGGAGAGCAGTACTTC.

Details on this clone: Distinct nucleotide sequences in the sample also encode this CDR3. This rearrangement joins TRBV7-2 to TRBJ1-5; D not resolved. This CDR3 has 14 residues. The V gene lost 3 bases and the J gene lost 3 bases, with 9 bases spanning the gap. The germline CDR1 and CDR2 sequences are SGHTA and FQGNSA. CDR3 nucleotide sequence: TGTGCCAGCAGCTTTGGGCAGTCCAATCAGCCCCAGCATTTT. Protein sequence: CASSFGQSNQPQHF. The entire variable domain, with the rest obtained from reference TRBV7-2 and TRBJ1-5, is as follows: GAGVSQSPSNKVTEKGKDVELRCDPISGHTALYWYRQSLGQGLEFLIYFQGNSAPDKSGLPSDRFSAERTGGSVSTLTIQRTQQEDSAVYLCASSFGQSNQPQHFGDGTRLSIL.

The chain joins TRBV10-2 to TRBJ2-2; the D gene is possibly TRBD2 (7 bases). The CDR3 is made up of 16 amino acids. Germline values: CDR1 WSHSY, CDR2 SAAADI. Trimming pared 3 bases from V and 4 bases from J, leaving 15 bases between. The CDR3, as DNA: TGCGCCAGCAGTGACAGGGGTAGGGGGGGCACCGGGGAGCTGTTTTTT. It encodes CASSDRGRGGTGELFF.

The chain uses TRBV14 and TRBJ2-2; 9 bases match TRBD1. The ends lost 2 bases at V and 6 bases at J; junction bases unmatched: 1. From germline, CDR1 is SGHDN and CDR2 FVKESK. The CDR3 totals 14 residues. The CDR3 region is CASSQNRGPGELFF. The CDR3 DNA reads as TGTGCCAGCAGCCAAAACAGGGGGCCCGGGGAGCTGTTTTTT.

This chain connects TRBV11-3 to TRBJ2-3; 11 bases agree with TRBD2. Germline CDR1 SGHNT, CDR2 YENEEA. Unmatched junction bases numbered 11, after V lost 5 bases and J lost 1 base. This CDR3 contains 18 residues. The CDR3 DNA reads TGTGCCAGCAGCCGGACTAGCGGGCCGGTGGTTCGCACAGATACGCAGTATTTT. It translates to CASSRTSGPVVRTDTQYF.

There are a few counts of this clone. The CDR3 is CASSYQGTNTGELFF. For the CDR3, the DNA is TGTGCCAGCAGTTACCAGGGGACGAACACCGGGGAGCTGTTTTTT. The chain uses TRBV6-5 and TRBJ2-2; D might be TRBD1 (6 bases). This CDR3 comprises 15 residues. V shed 2 bases and J shed 0 bases, with 7 bases lying between them. Germline V CDR1 and CDR2: MNHEY, SVGAGI.

The rearrangement links TRBV10-3 to TRBJ1-4; 12 bases are shared with TRBD1. Germline V CDR1 and CDR2: ENHRY, SYGVKD. The CDR3 totals 17 residues. The junction had 5 bases not matched to a gene; V was cut back by 5 bases and J by 1 base. The CDR3 is CAISPGTGGVTNEKLFF. CDR3 sequence (DNA): TGTGCCATCAGTCCCGGGACAGGGGGCGTAACTAATGAAAAACTGTTTTTT.

The chain uses TRBV5-5 and TRBJ1-1, with D possibly being TRBD1 (5 bases). Germline CDR1 is SGHKS and CDR2 is YYEKEE (reference sequence). Trimming cost V 0 bases and J 3 bases, with 12 bases left between them. This CDR3 region has 15 residues. CDR3 loop: CASSLVQGSYTEAFF. CDR3 sequence (DNA): TGTGCCAGCAGCTTGGTTCAGGGTAGTTACACTGAAGCTTTCTTT.

The table lists this clone with a count of one. The gene calls are TRBV6-2 or TRBV6-3 and TRBJ2-2, with 7 positions matching TRBD2. V lost 2 bases to trimming and J lost 3 bases; unmatched junction nucleotides: 3. The CDR3 is 15 amino acids. CDR1 MNHEY and CDR2 SVGEGT come from the germline V gene. The CDR3 here is CASSYGTTDTGELFF. The CDR3 nucleotides are TGTGCCAGCAGTTACGGGACTACCGACACCGGGGAGCTGTTTTTT.

This chain connects TRBV30 to TRBJ1-5; 9 nucleotides match TRBD1. CDR3 length: 13 amino acids. V shed 3 bases and J 11 bases; nucleotides not matched to a gene: 8. From germline, CDR1 is GTSNPN and CDR2 SVGIG (reference sequence). In DNA form, the CDR3 reads TGTGCCTGGAGGGACACAGGGGGCGCGGCCCAGCATTTT. It yields the protein CAWRDTGGAAQHF.

The V gene is TRBV6-4, the J gene TRBJ2-7; tentatively, D is TRBD1 (5 bases). Germline lookup yields CDR1 MRHNA and CDR2 SNTAGT. Trimming shortened V by 4 bases and J by 3 bases, and 16 bases separated the two germline ends. CDR3 length equals 15 residues. The CDR3 spells CASSVRELYNYEQYV. Here the CDR3 DNA reads TGTGCCAGCAGTGTCAGGGAACTATATAACTACGAGCAGTACGTC.

This chain connects TRBV7-9 to TRBJ2-4; D remains unclear. Trimming removed 6 bases at V and 2 bases at J, with 11 bases between. Germline CDR1 SEHNR, CDR2 FQNEAQ (reference sequence). This CDR3 is built from 14 residues. The CDR3 sequence is CASSLERTKNIQYF. As DNA, the CDR3 is TGTGCCAGCAGTCTCGAGAGGACCAAAAACATTCAGTACTTC.

This chain joins TRBV19 and TRBJ1-6, with 9 bases lining up with TRBD1. Germline assignment: CDR1 LNHDA and CDR2 SQIVND (reference sequence). CDR3 length: 15 residues. Trimming took 10 bases from V and 8 from J; bases not matched to a gene: 12. As DNA, the CDR3 is TGTGCCACTCTACCGGGACAGGGCCTCCATTCACCCCTCCACTTT. It translates to CATLPGQGLHSPLHF.

The chain combines TRBV12-2 with TRBJ2-2; TRBD1, the table's D call, was not compared with the DNA. TRBV12-2 is shown as a pseudogene. The CDR3 runs 17 residues. As DNA, the CDR3 is TGTGCAAGTCGCTCAAATACAGGGAGCACGGTCACCGGGGAGCTGTTTTTT. Its protein product is CASRSNTGSTVTGELFF.

The chain couples TRBV25-1 to TRBJ1-2; tentative D call: TRBD1 (6 bases). Germline CDR1 MGHDK, CDR2 SYGVNS. CDR3 length: 13 residues. V gave up 7 bases and J gave up 2 bases, with 11 bases separating them. The CDR3 region is CASNDGTNYGYTF. CDR3 coding DNA: TGTGCCAGCAATGACGGGACAAACTATGGCTACACCTTC.

CDR3 in DNA: TGTGCCAGCAGCCTCTTTCCTAGCGGGCCTCCTCGCAGGGAGACCCAGTACTTC. It encodes CASSLFPSGPPRRETQYF. The V and J genes are TRBV7-6 and TRBJ2-5, with TRBD2 identical over 8 bases. From germline, CDR1 is SGHVS and CDR2 FNYEAQ. The CDR3 covers 18 residues. V shed 5 bases and J 5 bases; nucleotides not matched to a gene: 19.

The chain couples TRBV18 to TRBJ1-2, with D possibly TRBD1 on 6 matching bases. Germline loops: CDR1 KGHSH, CDR2 LQKENI. CDR3 size: 16 residues. The V end was cut by 4 bases, the J end by 6 bases, with 21 bases between. Here the CDR3 DNA reads TGTGCCAGCTCACTCCACACGGGGAGGGGGTTTGATGGCTACACCTTC. Translating gives CASSLHTGRGFDGYTF.

This clone has a single count. The chain links TRBV7-9 to TRBJ2-1; 10 positions match TRBD2. The J segment lost 15 bases and the V segment lost 2 bases, leaving 4 bases of the junction unmatched. CDR3 length: 12 amino acids. Germline CDR1 and CDR2: SEHNR and FQNEAQ (reference sequence). The chain's CDR3 is CASSLSGGDRFF. CDR3 nucleotide sequence: TGTGCCAGCAGCTTAAGCGGGGGGGATCGGTTCTTC.

The chain links TRBV27 to TRBJ2-7, with TRBD2 matching over 12 bases. Per the germline V gene, CDR1 is MNHEY and CDR2 is SMNVEV (reference sequence). This CDR3 is built from 16 residues. V gave up 5 bases and J gave up 2 bases; unmatched junction bases: 7. CDR3: CASSPSLAGGPYEQYV. CDR3 bases: TGTGCCAGCAGTCCCTCACTAGCGGGAGGACCCTACGAGCAGTACGTC.

The genes are TRBV19 and TRBJ1-5; D is ambiguous. With 0 bases removed from V and 6 bases from J, the gap between germline ends came to 6 bases. From germline, CDR1 is LNHDA and CDR2 SQIVND (reference sequence). The CDR3 is made up of 13 amino acids. This CDR3 reads CASSIEGSQPQHF. DNA of the CDR3: TGTGCCAGTAGTATAGAGGGGAGTCAGCCCCAGCATTTT.

V is TRBV30 and J is TRBJ1-4; D is possibly TRBD1 (5 bases). The germline gives CDR1 GTSNPN, CDR2 SVGIG (reference sequence). V lost 4 bases and J 3 bases, leaving 12 bases between the germline ends. The CDR3 loop spans 14 amino acids. The DNA for the CDR3 is TGTGCCTGGAAACATGGACACTCTAATGAAAAACTGTTTTTT. Translating gives CAWKHGHSNEKLFF.

The chain combines TRBV11-3 with TRBJ2-7; possible D gene TRBD2, 5 bases. With 1 base removed from V and 2 bases from J, the gap between germline ends came to 9 bases. CDR1 and CDR2 from the germline V gene are SGHNT and YENEEA. This CDR3 has 14 residues. The CDR3 region has the DNA TGTGCCAGCAGCTTAGGAGGGTTTACCTACGAGCAGTACTTC. Protein sequence: CASSLGGFTYEQYF.